The present entry profiles one TCR beta chain with its context. Antigen unknown. The time point is: pretreatment peripheral blood. The length of the CDR3 is 15 residues. Looked up from germline, CDR1 is LNHNV and CDR2 is YYDKDF (reference sequence). The J segment lost 6 bases and the V segment lost 3 bases, leaving 7 bases of the junction unmatched. This entry comes from a study of PD-L1 blockade in urothelial cancer. For the study at large: Males with bladder-origin urothelial cancer made up twenty-five of 29 patients. Between 0 and 3 chemotherapy regimens preceded treatment for each patient. Study-wide results and limits: Durable-benefit patients had greater expansion of tumor-associated blood clones at 3 weeks. Pretreatment clonality of the blood TCR repertoire below the median was predictive of superior survival.

Profiling relied on immunoSEQ multiplex PCR, and the TCRdb table lists in-frame clones only, not all of them. The sample has about 45,000 clones; 70% to 90% are singletons. The chain carries TRBV15 and TRBJ1-4; 7 nucleotides agree with TRBD1. The starting material was PBMCs, obtained around atezolizumab (anti-PD-L1) treatment. This TCR derives from a donor at least 40 years old with urothelial cancer. CDR3 loop: CATSSEGAPDEKLFF. In DNA, the CDR3 is TGTGCCACCAGCAGCGAGGGGGCCCCGGATGAAAAACTGTTTTTT.